Shown below are 21 T cell receptor beta chains from a single sample sequenced in a study of sequential checkpoint blockade in melanoma (dated by TCRdb to 2018 to 2020). Read against the paper, the sample's treatment or condition label means: randomized to nivolumab then ipilimumab (arm A) or the reverse (arm B). The method behind the library was the immunoSEQ multiplex PCR assay. In its TCRdb copy, this immuneACCESS table keeps in-frame sequences only and misses some clones. Where compared with another copy, unresolved V genes explain less than half of these, and the others have no known cause. This sample gives around 5,000 clones in total; over 70% of them show up just once. 54% of the sample belongs to the ten largest clones. The input for sequencing was CD8+ T cells sorted from blood (inferred from file names), taken from a patient given nivolumab and ipilimumab in sequence. All receptors derive from a human patient with melanoma. Some clones in this sample may be carry-over from other donors' samples.

This clone was seen only a few times. V and J are TRBV4-1 and TRBJ2-1, with D possibly being TRBD1 (6 bases). Trimming cost V 0 bases and J 6 bases, with 12 bases left between them. Germline CDR1 reads MGHRA; CDR2 reads YSYEKL. This CDR3 comprises 15 residues. CDR3 protein: CASSQDGRGGNEQFF. CDR3 nucleotides: TGCGCCAGCAGCCAAGATGGCAGGGGTGGCAATGAGCAGTTCTTC.

The CDR3, as DNA: TGTGCCAGCACCGAGCGGGGGAGCACAGATACGCAGTATTTT. It is translated as CASTERGSTDTQYF. The rearrangement joins TRBV5-4 to TRBJ2-3, with 8 bases that match TRBD2. The CDR3 loop spans 14 amino acids. Germline V lookup: CDR1 SGHNT, CDR2 YYREEE (reference sequence). The trim removed 6 bases at V and 0 bases at J, leaving 3 bases unmatched.

This rearrangement joins TRBV9 to TRBJ2-3; the match to TRBD2 covers 10 bases. J gave up 1 base and V 3 bases, and 2 bases lay outside the gene matches. Germline V gene sequence: CDR1 SGDLS, CDR2 YYNGEE. The CDR3 is 15 residues long. The CDR3: CASSGGTSGTDTQYF. The CDR3 DNA sequence: TGTGCCAGCAGCGGGGGGACTAGCGGCACAGATACGCAGTATTTT. Drawing the rest from reference TRBV9 and TRBJ2-3, the complete variable domain is DSGVTQTPKHLITATGQRVTLRCSPRSGDLSVYWYQQSLDQGLQFLIQYYNGEERAKGNILERFSAQQFPDLHSELNLSSLELGDSALYFCASSGGTSGTDTQYFGPGTRLTVL.

The chain recombines TRBV18 with TRBJ2-1; tentative D call: TRBD2 (5 bases). Trimming stripped 3 bases from V and 10 bases from J, with 16 bases between. CDR1 is KGHSH, CDR2 LQKENI, per germline. The CDR3 spans 14 residues. The CDR3 is CASSPSGSSREQFF. The DNA for the CDR3 is TGTGCCAGCTCACCCTCGGGTTCTAGCAGGGAGCAGTTCTTC.

The table lists this clone with a few counts. The rearrangement joins TRBV5-1 to TRBJ2-1, with 9 bases matching TRBD2. This CDR3 region has 15 residues. Germline CDR1 reads SGHRS; CDR2 reads YFSETQ. V was clipped by 3 bases and J by 2 bases; unmatched bases: 3. CDR3 amino acids: CASSSAGGAYNEQFF. CDR3 nucleotides: TGCGCCAGCAGCTCAGCGGGGGGCGCCTACAATGAGCAGTTCTTC. Looking up the rest from reference TRBV5-1 and TRBJ2-1 gives the full variable domain: KAGVTQTPRYLIKTRGQQVTLSCSPISGHRSVSWYQQTPGQGLQFLFEYFSETQRNKGNFPGRFSGRQFSNSRSEMNVSTLELGDSALYLCASSSAGGAYNEQFFGPGTRLTVL.

The chain employs TRBV4-1 and TRBJ2-3; 7 nucleotides align to TRBD2. Germline CDR1 and CDR2: MGHRA and YSYEKL. This CDR3 contains 17 residues. J was trimmed by 2 bases and V by 4 bases; bases with no gene match: 12. The CDR3 spells CASSPAPLAEHTDTQYF. The CDR3, as DNA: TGCGCCAGCAGCCCTGCACCCCTAGCGGAGCACACAGATACGCAGTATTTT.

The rearrangement joins TRBV5-4 to TRBJ2-5; 12 bases agree with TRBD2. The end of the DNA fits TRBJ2-7 better, so the J call may be wrong. The CDR3 runs to 15 residues. Germline V lookup: CDR1 SGHNT, CDR2 YYREEE (reference sequence). CDR3 nucleotide sequence: TGTGCCAGCAGCGCCCCTAGCGGGGGGGTCTACGAGCAGTACTTC. This encodes CASSAPSGGVYEQYF.

This clone occurred a few times. For the CDR3, the DNA is TGTGCCAGCTCCCCTAAGGCACAGGGACAAGAGACCCAGTACTTC. The encoded protein is CASSPKAQGQETQYF. The chain employs TRBV18 and TRBJ2-5, with D possibly TRBD1 on 6 matching bases. V lost 6 bases, J lost 2 bases, and 16 bases lay in between. CDR3 length: 15 residues. CDR1 is KGHSH and CDR2 is LQKENI in the germline V gene.

The chain recombines TRBV2 with TRBJ1-4, with 10 positions matching TRBD1. V trimming: 8 bases; J trimming: 3 bases; junction bases outside the gene matches: 12. Germline V gene sequence: CDR1 SNHLY, CDR2 FYNNEI. The CDR3 loop spans 17 amino acids. As DNA, the CDR3 is TGTGCCAGCGATGTTATGGACGGACAGGGGGCTAATGAAAAACTGTTTTTT. This codes for CASDVMDGQGANEKLFF.

This chain joins TRBV4-1 and TRBJ1-2; D remains unclear. This CDR3 comprises 13 residues. With 0 bases removed from V and 4 bases from J, the gap between germline ends came to 6 bases. Germline CDR1 reads MGHRA; CDR2 reads YSYEKL. The CDR3 sequence: CASSQDPGYGYTF. DNA for the CDR3: TGCGCCAGCAGCCAAGATCCCGGCTATGGCTACACCTTC.

The CDR3 region is CAWSLGHQNYGYTF. The CDR3 DNA follows: TGTGCCTGGAGCCTGGGACATCAGAACTATGGCTACACCTTC. This rearrangement joins TRBV30 to TRBJ1-2; possible D gene TRBD1, 6 bases. The germline V gene encodes CDR1 GTSNPN and CDR2 SVGIG (reference sequence). Deletions cut 3 bases from V and 2 bases from J, with 13 bases between. This CDR3 comprises 14 residues.

The chain uses TRBV27 and TRBJ2-7; 7 bases line up with TRBD1. The V gene's germline CDR1 is MNHEY and CDR2 SMNVEV (reference sequence). The CDR3 has 15 residues. The junction had 11 bases not matched to a gene; V was cut back by 5 bases and J by 4 bases. This CDR3 is CASSILQGRRYEQYF. The CDR3 region has the DNA TGTGCCAGCAGTATACTACAGGGGCGTAGGTACGAGCAGTACTTC.

This sequence joins TRBV27 and TRBJ2-5; D gene ambiguous. The J call is doubtful: the DNA matches TRBJ2-7 better. The CDR3 spans 15 residues. The germline V gene has CDR1 MNHEY and CDR2 SMNVEV (reference sequence). The CDR3 bases are TGTGCCAGCAGCCCCCCAAGTCCGATTTCCTACGAGCAGTACTTC. Its translation: CASSPPSPISYEQYF.

This chain joins TRBV7-8 and TRBJ1-2; maybe TRBD1 (6 bases). Trimming left V 5 bases short and J 0 bases short, with 16 bases between. This CDR3 comprises 16 residues. Per germline, CDR1 SGHVS and CDR2 FQNEAQ. CDR3 bases: TGTGCCAGCAGCCTTCGGTCGGCAGGGGCTAACTATGGCTACACCTTC. It codes for CASSLRSAGANYGYTF.

The chain links TRBV4-3 to TRBJ2-1; D possibly corresponds to TRBD1 (5 bases). This CDR3 is built from 15 residues. Germline V gene sequence: CDR1 LGHNA, CDR2 YSLEER. Trimming shortened V by 0 bases and J by 1 base, and 7 bases separated the two germline ends. CDR3 nucleotides: TGCGCCAGCAGCCAAGACAGGGTGTCCTACAATGAGCAGTTCTTC. Residues: CASSQDRVSYNEQFF.

The V and J genes are TRBV10-3 and TRBJ1-4; 7 positions agree with TRBD1. The germline CDR1 and CDR2 sequences are ENHRY and SYGVKD. The junction had 21 bases not matched to a gene; V was cut back by 10 bases and J by 10 bases. CDR3 length: 16 amino acids. The CDR3 region is CATDEGRQGGLGKLFF. CDR3 DNA sequence: TGTGCCACCGACGAGGGACGACAAGGGGGCTTGGGAAAACTGTTTTTT.

V is TRBV5-6 and J is TRBJ1-2, with D unresolved. Germline loops: CDR1 SGHDT, CDR2 YYEEEE. Trimming left V 0 bases short and J 5 bases short, with 17 bases between. The CDR3 contains 16 residues. CDR3 sequence (DNA): TGTGCCAGCAGCTTGGAAAGGTTTCAGGTCAGATATGGCTACACCTTC. Protein: CASSLERFQVRYGYTF.

The sample holds a few counts of this clone. This chain joins TRBV19 and TRBJ1-5; TRBD1 aligns across 10 bases. J was trimmed by 7 bases and V by 5 bases; bases with no gene match: 5. CDR1 and CDR2 from the germline V gene are LNHDA and SQIVND (reference sequence). The CDR3 loop spans 14 amino acids. CDR3 sequence (DNA): TGTGCCAGTAGTGCCCGGGACAGGGGACAGCCCCAGCATTTT. It encodes CASSARDRGQPQHF.

The chain recombines TRBV9 with TRBJ2-5; 7 bases are shared with TRBD2. In germline, CDR1 is SGDLS, CDR2 YYNGEE. V was clipped by 0 bases and J by 7 bases; unmatched bases: 18. The CDR3 spans 18 residues. The chain's CDR3 is CASSVDRWEAGTAGTQYF. CDR3 in DNA: TGTGCCAGCAGCGTAGATCGGTGGGAAGCGGGGACCGCAGGGACCCAGTACTTC.

The chain recombines TRBV18 with TRBJ2-6; perhaps TRBD1 as D (5 bases). Trimming pared 6 bases from V and 2 bases from J, leaving 8 bases between. The CDR3 contains 14 residues. The V gene's germline CDR1 is KGHSH and CDR2 LQKENI. For the CDR3, the DNA is TGTGCCAGCTCTCCGGACACTGGGGCCAACGTCCTGACTTTC. Encoded protein: CASSPDTGANVLTF.

This clone was seen a handful of times. The V and J genes are TRBV7-9 and TRBJ2-1, with 7 bases matching TRBD1. V lost 5 bases, J lost 0 bases, and 7 bases stayed unmatched. This CDR3 spans 16 amino acids. Germline lookup yields CDR1 SEHNR and CDR2 FQNEAQ (reference sequence). The DNA of the CDR3 is TGTGCCAGCAGCCCAACAGGGGCTACCTCCTACAATGAGCAGTTCTTC. Its translation is CASSPTGATSYNEQFF.